This T cell receptor (beta chain) appears in the sequencing data of a study of shared clonotypes between healthy human individuals. Study observations and caveats: How much donors shared clonotypes was expected to be affected by sequencing depth.

In the original processing: Owing to the provision of junction-only sequences devoid of quality scores by immunoSEQ, filtering differed. Sequencing used immunoSEQ multiplex PCR; TCRdb keeps in-frame clones, though not all of them. V and J calls and clone size are given by that table; D and trimming were obtained from the DNA. Of about 490,000 clones listed, roughly 78% are singletons. This clone has a single count. Its target is not known. The sample has other DNA sequences that encode this CDR3 too. CDR1 and CDR2 from the germline V gene are SGDLS and YYNGEE. The length of the CDR3 is 12 residues. V lost 1 base to trimming and J lost 7 bases, with 5 bases between them.

The specimen sequenced was PBMCs. This clonotype originated in a woman aged 40 to 55 in good health. Some clones in this sample may be carry-over from other donors' samples. The chain combines TRBV9 with TRBJ1-4; D uncertain. The CDR3 DNA is TGTGCCAGCAGCGTACAAGGTGAAAAACTGTTTTTT. Encoded protein: CASSVQGEKLFF.